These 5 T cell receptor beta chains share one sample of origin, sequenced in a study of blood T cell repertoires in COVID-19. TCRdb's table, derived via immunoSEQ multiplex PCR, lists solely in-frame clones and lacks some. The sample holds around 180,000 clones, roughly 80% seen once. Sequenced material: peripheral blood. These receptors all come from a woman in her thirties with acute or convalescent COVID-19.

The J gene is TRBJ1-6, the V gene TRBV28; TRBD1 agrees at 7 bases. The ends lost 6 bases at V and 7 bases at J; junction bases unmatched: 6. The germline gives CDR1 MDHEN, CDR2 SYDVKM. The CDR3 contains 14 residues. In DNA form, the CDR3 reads TGTGCCAGCAGGGTTCCGGGACAGAATTCACCCCTCCACTTT. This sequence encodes CASRVPGQNSPLHF.

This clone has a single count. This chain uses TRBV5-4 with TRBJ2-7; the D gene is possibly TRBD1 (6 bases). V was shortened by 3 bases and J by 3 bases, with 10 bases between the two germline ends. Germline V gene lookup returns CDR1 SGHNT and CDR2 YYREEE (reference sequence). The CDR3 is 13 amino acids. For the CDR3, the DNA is TGTGCCAGCAGCTCCGACAGGCACTACGAGCAGTACTTC. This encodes CASSSDRHYEQYF.

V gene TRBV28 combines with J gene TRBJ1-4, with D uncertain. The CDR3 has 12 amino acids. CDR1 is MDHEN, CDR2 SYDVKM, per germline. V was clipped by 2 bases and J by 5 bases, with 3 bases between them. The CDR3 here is CASSLPNEKLFF. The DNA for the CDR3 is TGTGCCAGCAGTTTACCGAATGAAAAACTGTTTTTT. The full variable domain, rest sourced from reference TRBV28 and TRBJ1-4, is DVKVTQSSRYLVKRTGEKVFLECVQDMDHENMFWYRQDPGLGLRLIYFSYDVKMKEKGDIPEGYSVSREKKERFSLILESASTNQTSMYLCASSLPNEKLFFGSGTQLSVL.

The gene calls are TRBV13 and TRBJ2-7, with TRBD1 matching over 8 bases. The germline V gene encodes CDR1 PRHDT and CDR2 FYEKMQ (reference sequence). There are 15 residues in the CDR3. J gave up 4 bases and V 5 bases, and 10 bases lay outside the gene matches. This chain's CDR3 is CASSAGQGGVYEQYF. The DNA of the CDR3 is TGTGCCAGCAGCGCCGGACAGGGTGGAGTTTACGAGCAGTACTTC.

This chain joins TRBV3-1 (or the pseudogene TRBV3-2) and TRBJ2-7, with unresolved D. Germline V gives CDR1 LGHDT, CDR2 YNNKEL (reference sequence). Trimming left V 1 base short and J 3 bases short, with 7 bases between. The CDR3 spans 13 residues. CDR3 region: CASSQGLYYEQYF. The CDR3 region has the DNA TGTGCCAGCAGCCAAGGTCTCTACTACGAGCAGTACTTC.